The 32 T cell receptor beta chains below all came from one sample that was sequenced in a study of cytomegalovirus exposure and HLA in healthy donors listed by TCRdb under 2017. The method was the immunoSEQ multiplex PCR assay. For the multiplex PCR, a mixture combining 60 forward primers for TCR Vbeta segments and 13 reverse primers for TCR Jbeta segments was used. In TCRdb, the immuneACCESS table is reduced to in-frame sequences with V and J assigned. These tables do not hold every clone; where another copy was compared, an unresolved V gene accounts for under half, and the others remain unexplained. Present in this sample are 250,000 to 300,000 clones, about four fifths of which were seen just once. Jointly, the top ten make up roughly 2% of the sample. The material sequenced was PBMCs. These TCRs come from a woman in her thirties or forties in good health and CMV-seropositive.

The V and J genes are TRBV13 and TRBJ2-3; 7 nucleotides align to TRBD2. The V gene end was trimmed by 5 bases and the J gene end by 0 bases; junction bases not matched to a gene: 8. The CDR3 is 16 residues long. CDR1 is PRHDT and CDR2 is FYEKMQ in the germline V gene (reference sequence). CDR3 in DNA: TGTGCCAGCAGCCGGGGACTATCCTATAGCACAGATACGCAGTATTTT. Protein product: CASSRGLSYSTDTQYF.

This clone was counted a single time. CDR3 DNA: TGTGCCAGCAGCTCGGACAGAGATCAGCCCCAGCATTTT. Protein: CASSSDRDQPQHF. The chain couples TRBV7-3 to TRBJ1-5; tentatively, D is TRBD1 (6 bases). Trimming took off 4 bases at V and 5 bases at J, with 9 bases between the two ends. The CDR3 spans 13 residues. CDR1 is SGHTA, CDR2 FQGTGA, per germline. The full variable domain, in which reference TRBV7-3 and TRBJ1-5 provide the parts outside the CDR3, is GAGVSQTPSNKVTEKGKYVELRCDPISGHTALYWYRQSLGQGPEFLIYFQGTGAADDSGLPNDRFFAVRPEGSVSTLKIQRTERGDSAVYLCASSSDRDQPQHFGDGTRLSIL.

This chain joins TRBV6-1 and TRBJ2-1; 7 nucleotides match TRBD1. CDR3 length: 15 residues. CDR1 is MNHNS, CDR2 SASEGT, per germline. V trimming: 4 bases; J trimming: 0 bases; junction bases outside the gene matches: 3. CDR3 sequence reads: CASSGWDSSYNEQFF. As DNA, the CDR3 is TGTGCCAGCAGTGGGTGGGACAGCTCCTACAATGAGCAGTTCTTC.

This chain connects TRBV28 to TRBJ2-1; D is perhaps TRBD2 (6 bases). V was cut by 8 bases and J by 3 bases, with 11 bases left in between. The length of the CDR3 is 13 residues. Germline assignment: CDR1 MDHEN and CDR2 SYDVKM. CDR3 region: CASRIAVYNEQFF. The CDR3 region has the DNA TGTGCCAGCCGTATAGCGGTCTACAATGAGCAGTTCTTC.

This CDR3 is CASSLAQTTNEKLFF. The CDR3 nucleotides read TGCGCCAGCAGCTTGGCGCAGACAACTAATGAAAAACTGTTTTTT. This chain connects TRBV5-1 to TRBJ1-4; no firm D call. CDR1 is SGHRS and CDR2 is YFSETQ in the germline V gene. Deletions cut 0 bases from V and 0 bases from J, with 6 bases between. CDR3 length: 15 residues.

The rearrangement joins TRBV5-1 to TRBJ2-1; a weak D match, TRBD2 (6 bases). Deletions cut 0 bases from V and 10 bases from J, with 11 bases between. CDR3 size: 13 residues. In germline, CDR1 is SGHRS, CDR2 YFSETQ. The CDR3 DNA reads TGCGCCAGCAGCTTGGCTGCGGGGCCCGAGCAGTTCTTC. It translates to CASSLAAGPEQFF.

This clone was detected only once. The chain employs TRBV29-1 and TRBJ2-7; TRBD1 matches 8 bases. V was clipped by 6 bases and J by 6 bases; unmatched bases: 7. CDR1 and CDR2 (germline): SQVTM, ANQGSEA. This CDR3 contains 12 residues. CDR3 bases: TGCAGCGTCTTGGACAGGGTGTTCGAGCAGTACTTC. Protein sequence: CSVLDRVFEQYF.

The chain uses TRBV27 and TRBJ2-5; TRBD2 is a possible D gene (6 bases). Germline V lookup: CDR1 MNHEY, CDR2 SMNVEV (reference sequence). Trimming took off 3 bases at V and 2 bases at J, with 16 bases between the two ends. The CDR3 loop spans 16 amino acids. The CDR3 loop reads CASSFSGVTRQETQYF. In nucleotides, the CDR3 is TGTGCCAGCAGTTTCTCGGGGGTAACGAGACAAGAGACCCAGTACTTC.

This chain connects TRBV7-2 to TRBJ2-4; TRBD1 aligns across 11 bases. From germline, CDR1 is SGHTA and CDR2 FQGNSA. The CDR3 sequence is 16 residues long. The trim removed 1 base at V and 8 bases at J, leaving 7 bases unmatched. CDR3 residues: CASSLEAGTGGDIQYF. The CDR3 DNA reads as TGTGCCAGCAGCTTAGAGGCCGGGACAGGGGGGGACATTCAGTACTTC.

CDR3 amino acids: CSVSSQNIQYF. CDR3 DNA: TGCAGCGTATCTAGCCAAAACATTCAGTACTTC. The rearrangement joins TRBV29-1 to TRBJ2-4; D perhaps matches TRBD2 (5 bases). This CDR3 is 11 amino acids long. V was trimmed by 6 bases and J by 5 bases, leaving 8 bases between them. Looked up from germline, CDR1 is SQVTM and CDR2 is ANQGSEA.

The chain joins TRBV7-9 to TRBJ2-7, with TRBD2 as a possible D gene (6 bases). Germline-derived CDR1 and CDR2 are SEHNR and FQNEAQ (reference sequence). The CDR3 has 14 amino acids. Trimming removed 5 bases from V and 9 bases from J, with 20 bases in between. CDR3 residues: CASSPGNGGIMQYF. As DNA, the CDR3 is TGTGCCAGCAGCCCGGGGAACGGCGGGATAATGCAGTACTTC.

J is TRBJ1-1 and V is TRBV5-1; TRBD1 matches at 7 bases. The CDR3 extends over 13 amino acids. Unmatched junction bases numbered 3, after V lost 3 bases and J lost 4 bases. The germline gives CDR1 SGHRS, CDR2 YFSETQ. The CDR3 DNA is TGCGCCAGCAGCTGGGGACAGCCCACTGAAGCTTTCTTT. Translated: CASSWGQPTEAFF.

The chain combines TRBV7-9 with TRBJ2-1, with 9 bases matching TRBD2. CDR3 length: 19 residues. V lost 5 bases and J lost 0; bases outside the gene matches: 14. The germline gives CDR1 SEHNR, CDR2 FQNEAQ (reference sequence). The CDR3 reads CASSPRGTSGLSSYNEQFF. CDR3 nucleotide sequence: TGTGCCAGCAGCCCGAGAGGTACTAGCGGGCTCAGCTCCTACAATGAGCAGTTCTTC.

This clone was observed a single time. The gene calls are TRBV5-4 and TRBJ2-1; TRBD1 agrees at 7 bases. CDR3 length: 13 residues. The V gene's germline CDR1 is SGHNT and CDR2 YYREEE (reference sequence). J was trimmed by 7 bases and V by 0 bases; bases with no gene match: 1. The chain's CDR3 is CASSLDRGNEQFF. The CDR3 DNA is TGTGCCAGCAGCTTGGACAGGGGAAATGAGCAGTTCTTC.

The rearrangement joins TRBV5-1 to TRBJ2-6, with a tentative D call TRBD1 (5 bases). Trimming removed 2 bases from V and 2 bases from J, with 14 bases in between. Germline V gene lookup returns CDR1 SGHRS and CDR2 YFSETQ. The CDR3 is 17 residues long. The CDR3 bases are TGCGCCAGCAGCTTATTACGGGCGACAGCTGGGGCCAACGTCCTGACTTTC. It yields the protein CASSLLRATAGANVLTF.

This clone was counted only a few times. V is TRBV9 and J is TRBJ1-3; no reliable D call. The CDR3 spans 13 residues. Trimming took off 3 bases at V and 3 bases at J, with 7 bases between the two ends. In germline, CDR1 is SGDLS, CDR2 YYNGEE. The CDR3 loop is CASSDPNGNTIYF. The CDR3 DNA sequence: TGTGCCAGCAGCGACCCTAATGGAAACACCATATATTTT.

This clone occurred once. The chain recombines TRBV11-2 with TRBJ2-5; unclear D gene. Germline V gives CDR1 SGHAT, CDR2 FQNNGV. V was clipped by 2 bases and J by 5 bases, with 12 bases between them. The CDR3 length is 14 residues. The CDR3 loop is CASSLSSPRETQYF. In nucleotides, the CDR3 is TGTGCCAGCAGCTTATCGTCGCCGCGGGAGACCCAGTACTTC.

The chain recombines TRBV18 with TRBJ2-2, with 8 bases aligning to TRBD1. The CDR3 consists of 15 residues. Germline trimming cut 3 bases from V and 5 bases from J; bases unmatched to any gene: 5. The germline CDR1 and CDR2 sequences are KGHSH and LQKENI. CDR3 nucleotide sequence: TGTGCCAGCTCACCCGGACAGGGAGGAACCGGGGAGCTGTTTTTT. This gives the protein CASSPGQGGTGELFF. The variable domain in full, with the rest retrieved from reference TRBV18 and TRBJ2-2, is NAGVMQNPRHLVRRRGQEARLRCSPMKGHSHVYWYRQLPEEGLKFMVYLQKENIIDESGMPKERFSAEFPKEGPSILRIQQVVRGDSAAYFCASSPGQGGTGELFFGEGSRLTVL.

This clone occurred a few times. V gene TRBV6-5 combines with J gene TRBJ2-2, with D perhaps matching TRBD2 (6 bases). The CDR3 consists of 15 residues. V was shortened by 1 base and J by 2 bases, with 8 bases between the two germline ends. The germline V gene has CDR1 MNHEY and CDR2 SVGAGI. The CDR3 protein is CASSYWAGNTGELFF. For the CDR3, the DNA is TGTGCCAGCAGTTACTGGGCGGGAAACACCGGGGAGCTGTTTTTT.

The chain is built from TRBV28 and TRBJ2-5; D is perhaps TRBD2 (6 bases). Per the germline V gene, CDR1 is MDHEN and CDR2 is SYDVKM. Trimming took off 6 bases at V and 7 bases at J, with 12 bases between the two ends. CDR3 size: 12 residues. The CDR3 bases are TGTGCCAGCAGACTCCCCGGGGGGACCCAGTACTTC. It is translated as CASRLPGGTQYF.

J is TRBJ1-5 and V is TRBV10-3, with D maybe TRBD1 (5 bases). There are 18 residues in the CDR3. Trimming took 3 bases from V and 1 from J, leaving 19 bases between them. Germline loops: CDR1 ENHRY, CDR2 SYGVKD. The chain's CDR3 is CAISDRGGSDGSNQPQHF. CDR3 coding DNA: TGTGCCATCAGTGACCGCGGGGGTAGTGACGGAAGCAATCAGCCCCAGCATTTT.

V and J are TRBV6-5 and TRBJ1-1; TRBD1 aligns across 11 bases. The CDR3 spans 16 residues. Germline CDR1 is MNHEY and CDR2 is SVGAGI. The J segment lost 1 base and the V segment lost 2 bases, leaving 3 bases of the junction unmatched. The CDR3 nucleotides read TGTGCCAGCAGTTACCTTGGACAGGGGGCGAACACTGAAGCTTTCTTT. It specifies CASSYLGQGANTEAFF.

This clone occurred a few times. The V gene is TRBV30, the J gene TRBJ2-7; 9 positions agree with TRBD2. J was trimmed by 5 bases and V by 1 base; bases with no gene match: 9. Germline V gives CDR1 GTSNPN, CDR2 SVGIG (reference sequence). The CDR3 runs to 15 residues. The CDR3 sequence is CAWSAVTGTSHEQYF. The CDR3, as DNA: TGTGCCTGGAGTGCCGTTACCGGGACTAGCCACGAGCAGTACTTC.

The CDR3 is CASSSLGTGDHGYTF. CDR3 nucleotide sequence: TGTGCCAGCAGTTCCCTTGGGACAGGGGATCATGGCTACACCTTC. The chain has TRBV28 and TRBJ1-2, with 10 nucleotides matching TRBD1. Germline CDR1 and CDR2: MDHEN and SYDVKM. V shed 4 bases, J shed 6 bases, and the junction held 8 bases outside the gene matches. The CDR3 is 15 residues long.

This sequence joins TRBV11-2 and TRBJ2-3; D is perhaps TRBD2 (5 bases). The germline gives CDR1 SGHAT, CDR2 FQNNGV. The CDR3 runs 14 residues. V was pared by 6 bases and J by 2 bases, with 12 bases between. The CDR3 is CASSTRLSTDTQYF. The CDR3 DNA sequence: TGTGCCAGCAGTACTAGATTGTCCACAGATACGCAGTATTTT.

The chain combines TRBV6-1 with TRBJ2-7; possible D gene TRBD2, 6 bases. CDR3 length: 14 amino acids. Germline assignment: CDR1 MNHNS and CDR2 SASEGT. Deletions cut 4 bases from V and 7 bases from J, with 17 bases between. CDR3 in amino acids: CASSVRDSHPEQYF. CDR3 coding DNA: TGTGCCAGCAGTGTCCGGGACTCGCACCCGGAGCAGTACTTC.

The chain uses TRBV7-8 and TRBJ1-2; maybe TRBD1 (5 bases). In germline, CDR1 is SGHVS, CDR2 FQNEAQ. CDR3 length: 14 residues. The germline V and J ends were trimmed by 2 bases and 5 bases, with 12 bases remaining between them. The CDR3 loop reads CASSLQGISYGYTF. CDR3 sequence (DNA): TGTGCCAGCAGCTTACAGGGTATTAGTTATGGCTACACCTTC.

This clone was observed a single time. One junction end does not reproduce the germline sequence, and a read error may be involved. This sequence joins TRBV11-3 and TRBJ2-7, with TRBD1 matching 11 bases. This CDR3 has 14 amino acids. CDR1 SGHNT and CDR2 YENEEA come from the germline V gene. DNA of the CDR3: TGTGCCAGCAGCCCGGACAGGGGGCTAACTCCTCGGGTCTTC. This encodes CASSPDRGLTPRVF. Full variable domain (outside the CDR3, taken from reference TRBV11-3 and TRBJ2-7): EAGVVQSPRYKIIEKKQPVAFWCNPISGHNTLYWYLQNLGQGPELLIRYENEEAVDDSQLPKDRFSAERLKGVDSTLKIQPAELGDSAVYLCASSPDRGLTPRVFGPGTRLTVT.

This clone was seen a few times. The chain couples TRBV27 to TRBJ2-7; TRBD2 is a possible D gene (7 bases). Trimming pared 5 bases from V and 2 bases from J, leaving 16 bases between. Germline CDR1 MNHEY, CDR2 SMNVEV (reference sequence). CDR3 size: 15 residues. CDR3 loop: CASSPQRDTTYEQYF. CDR3 DNA sequence: TGTGCCAGCAGTCCGCAGCGGGACACGACCTACGAGCAGTACTTC.

This chain connects TRBV6-4 to TRBJ2-7, with 7 bases identical to TRBD1. V lost 2 bases to trimming and J lost 7 bases; unmatched junction nucleotides: 14. Germline CDR1 is MRHNA and CDR2 is SNTAGT. The CDR3 contains 16 residues. This chain's CDR3 is CASSDGGQPTLDEQYF. CDR3 DNA: TGTGCCAGCAGTGACGGGGGACAGCCGACCTTGGATGAGCAGTACTTC.

The V and J genes are TRBV5-5 and TRBJ2-1; 8 bases line up with TRBD1. With V trimmed by 4 bases and J by 10 bases, 4 bases remained unmatched. In germline, CDR1 is SGHKS, CDR2 YYEKEE (reference sequence). The CDR3 length is 12 residues. This chain's CDR3 is CASSKTGDEQFF. The DNA of the CDR3 is TGTGCCAGCAGCAAGACAGGGGACGAGCAGTTCTTC.

This rearrangement joins TRBV28 to TRBJ2-3, with a possible D match to TRBD2 (5 bases). This CDR3 has 15 amino acids. In germline, CDR1 is MDHEN, CDR2 SYDVKM. V was cut by 3 bases and J by 1 base, with 11 bases left in between. In DNA, the CDR3 is TGTGCCAGCAGTTTCGGGGAATCCGGCACAGATACGCAGTATTTT. Protein: CASSFGESGTDTQYF. The variable domain in full, completed from reference TRBV28 and TRBJ2-3, reads DVKVTQSSRYLVKRTGEKVFLECVQDMDHENMFWYRQDPGLGLRLIYFSYDVKMKEKGDIPEGYSVSREKKERFSLILESASTNQTSMYLCASSFGESGTDTQYFGPGTRLTVL.